Listed here are 25 T cell receptor beta chains from one sample, sequenced in a study of T cell repertoires in cytomegalovirus infection. TCRdb fed the reads into MiXCR, producing one record per CDR3 protein. This table has some 180,000 distinct CDR3 sequences, roughly 19% appearing once. Input material: PBMCs. These receptors all come from a human donor in good health (CMV status not recorded). Some clones in this sample may be carry-over from other donors' samples.

This clonotype has more than one count but fewer than ten. The rearrangement links TRBV18 to TRBJ2-5; 7 bases are shared with TRBD1. This CDR3 spans 15 amino acids. Germline lookup yields CDR1 KGHSH and CDR2 LQKENI. Germline trimming cut 3 bases from V and 3 bases from J; bases unmatched to any gene: 7. CDR3 DNA sequence: TGTGCCAGCTCACCGGACAGGAGCCTTAAAGAGACCCAGTACTTC. Encoded protein: CASSPDRSLKETQYF. Complete variable domain (other parts from reference TRBV18 and TRBJ2-5): NAGVMQNPRHLVRRRGQEARLRCSPMKGHSHVYWYRQLPEEGLKFMVYLQKENIIDESGMPKERFSAEFPKEGPSILRIQQVVRGDSAAYFCASSPDRSLKETQYFGPGTRLLVL.

Written as DNA, the CDR3 is TGTGCCAGCAGTCCAGGCGGGGACAGGCCCACCCCCCAGCATTTT. Its translation: CASSPGGDRPTPQHF. The genes are TRBV7-9 and TRBJ1-5; TRBD1 matches at 8 bases. This CDR3 has 15 residues. The V segment lost 6 bases and the J segment 10 bases; nucleotides outside the gene matches: 14. Germline CDR1 is SEHNR and CDR2 is FQNEAQ (reference sequence). The variable domain in full, with the rest retrieved from reference TRBV7-9 and TRBJ1-5, is DTGVSQNPRHKITKRGQNVTFRCDPISEHNRLYWYRQTLGQGPEFLTYFQNEAQLEKSRLLSDRFSAERPKGSFSTLEIQRTEQGDSAMYLCASSPGGDRPTPQHFGDGTRLSIL.

The V gene is TRBV2, the J gene TRBJ1-2; 7 bases map to TRBD1. Germline assignment: CDR1 SNHLY and CDR2 FYNNEI. This CDR3 is built from 15 residues. Trimming at V came to 3 bases and at J to 8 bases, leaving 12 bases not matched to a gene. CDR3 protein: CASSDRQGFYGGYTF. DNA of the CDR3: TGTGCCAGCAGTGATAGACAGGGATTTTATGGAGGCTACACCTTC.

The J gene is TRBJ1-5, the V gene TRBV12-5, with 7 bases fitting TRBD1. Unmatched junction bases numbered 3, after V lost 5 bases and J lost 2 bases. Germline V lookup: CDR1 LGHNT, CDR2 FRNRAP. The CDR3 sequence is 14 residues long. The CDR3 coding sequence is TGTGCTAGTGGTCCTGGACAGGGCAATCAGCCCCAGCATTTT. Amino acid sequence: CASGPGQGNQPQHF. The full variable domain, its missing parts supplied by reference TRBV12-5 and TRBJ1-5, is DARVTQTPRHKVTEMGQEVTMRCQPILGHNTVFWYRQTMMQGLELLAYFRNRAPLDDSGMPKDRFSAEMPDATLATLKIQPSEPRDSAVYFCASGPGQGNQPQHFGDGTRLSIL.

There are a few counts of this clonotype. The chain combines TRBV5-6 with TRBJ2-7; 13 nucleotides align to TRBD2. V trimming: 5 bases; J trimming: 4 bases; junction bases outside the gene matches: 9. The CDR3 covers 16 residues. The germline CDR1 and CDR2 sequences are SGHDT and YYEEEE. CDR3 bases: TGTGCCAGCAGACCGGGACTAGCGGGATTGCTGTACGAGCAGTACTTC. It codes for CASRPGLAGLLYEQYF.

The V and J genes are TRBV4-3 and TRBJ1-3; possible D gene TRBD1, 6 bases. From germline, CDR1 is LGHNA and CDR2 YSLEER. Trimming shortened V by 1 base and J by 0 bases, and 7 bases separated the two germline ends. There are 15 residues in the CDR3. CDR3: CASSQVQGSGNTIYF. The CDR3 coding sequence is TGCGCCAGCAGCCAAGTACAGGGCTCTGGAAACACCATATATTTT.

This clonotype was counted at least ten times. This chain connects TRBV15 to TRBJ1-5, with 9 bases aligning to TRBD1. V trimming: 1 base; J trimming: 7 bases; junction bases outside the gene matches: 5. The germline V gene encodes CDR1 LNHNV and CDR2 YYDKDF (reference sequence). The CDR3 has 15 amino acids. This chain's CDR3 is CATSRAQGAEQPQHF. The CDR3 bases are TGTGCCACCAGCAGAGCACAGGGGGCAGAACAGCCCCAGCATTTT.

The chain has TRBV5-1 and TRBJ2-7, with TRBD1 as a possible D gene (7 bases). Germline V gene sequence: CDR1 SGHRS, CDR2 YFSETQ. The CDR3 totals 16 residues. V dropped 1 base and J dropped 2 bases, with 16 bases sitting between them. The chain's CDR3 is CASSLSGGTAPYEQYF. The DNA of the CDR3 is TGCGCCAGCAGCTTGTCAGGCGGGACAGCGCCCTACGAGCAGTACTTC.

This clonotype was seen many times. CDR3 nucleotides: TGTGCCAGCAGCTTAGCAGGGGCTATCAACTACGAGCAGTACTTC. This sequence encodes CASSLAGAINYEQYF. The V call is TRBV7-2, the J call TRBJ2-7, with D tentatively TRBD1 (5 bases). The CDR3 spans 15 residues. Trimming left V 0 bases short and J 3 bases short, with 12 bases between. CDR1 is SGHTA and CDR2 is FQGNSA in the germline V gene. The whole variable domain, remainder taken from reference TRBV7-2 and TRBJ2-7, is GAGVSQSPSNKVTEKGKDVELRCDPISGHTALYWYRQSLGQGLEFLIYFQGNSAPDKSGLPSDRFSAERTGGSVSTLTIQRTQQEDSAVYLCASSLAGAINYEQYFGPGTRLTVT.

This clonotype was picked up a small number of times. V usage is TRBV7-6 and J usage is TRBJ2-1; D is uncertain. Germline V gene data show CDR1 as SGHVS and CDR2 as FNYEAQ. The CDR3 sequence is 13 residues long. The germline V and J ends were trimmed by 3 bases and 8 bases, with 11 bases remaining between them. The CDR3 DNA is TGTGCCAGCAGCTTGGTTCGCACGGATGAGCAGTTCTTC. Residues: CASSLVRTDEQFF.

The chain uses TRBV14 and TRBJ2-2; tentatively, D is TRBD1 (7 bases). The CDR3 spans 14 residues. Germline loops: CDR1 SGHDN, CDR2 FVKESK. Trimming stripped 4 bases from V and 6 bases from J, with 12 bases between. The CDR3, as DNA: TGTGCCAGCAGCCCGACAGGGAGGTCCGGGGAGCTGTTTTTT. Protein: CASSPTGRSGELFF.

This clonotype was picked up a small number of times. The V call is TRBV2, the J call TRBJ1-5; possibly TRBD1 for D (5 bases). V was shortened by 6 bases and J by 9 bases, with 15 bases between the two germline ends. The V gene's germline CDR1 is SNHLY and CDR2 FYNNEI. The CDR3 covers 13 residues. CDR3 bases: TGTGCCAGCAGAGCGACACTCCAGGGGCCCCAGCATTTT. Amino acid sequence: CASRATLQGPQHF.

This clonotype showed up just a few times. J is TRBJ2-3 and V is TRBV27; possibly TRBD2 for D (6 bases). The CDR3 is made up of 16 amino acids. Trimming removed 7 bases from V and 0 bases from J, with 17 bases in between. Germline CDR1 is MNHEY and CDR2 is SMNVEV (reference sequence). CDR3 sequence (DNA): TGTGCCAGCAAATACCGACTAGACCCCAGCACAGATACGCAGTATTTT. This codes for CASKYRLDPSTDTQYF.

This clonotype was detected many times. The chain carries TRBV7-2 and TRBJ2-1, with D perhaps matching TRBD1 (6 bases). CDR3 size: 15 residues. Germline loops: CDR1 SGHTA, CDR2 FQGNSA. Trimming cost V 4 bases and J 0 bases, with 10 bases left between them. The CDR3 DNA reads as TGTGCCAGCAGCTCTCAGGGGAGCTCCTACAATGAGCAGTTCTTC. Amino acid sequence: CASSSQGSSYNEQFF. The full variable domain, completed using reference TRBV7-2 and TRBJ2-1, is GAGVSQSPSNKVTEKGKDVELRCDPISGHTALYWYRQSLGQGLEFLIYFQGNSAPDKSGLPSDRFSAERTGGSVSTLTIQRTQQEDSAVYLCASSSQGSSYNEQFFGPGTRLTVL.

The rearrangement uses TRBV28 and TRBJ1-1, with 7 bases fitting TRBD1. Germline CDR1 is MDHEN and CDR2 is SYDVKM. This CDR3 contains 14 residues. The J segment lost 4 bases and the V segment lost 1 base, leaving 3 bases of the junction unmatched. Written as DNA, the CDR3 is TGTGCCAGCAGTTTATTGTCAGGGGGCACTGAAGCTTTCTTT. Encoded protein: CASSLLSGGTEAFF.

The V and J genes are TRBV20-1 and TRBJ1-4; D is perhaps TRBD1 (6 bases). The length of the CDR3 is 14 residues. Germline V gene data show CDR1 as DFQATT and CDR2 as SNEGSKA (reference sequence). The V and J ends lost 3 bases and 1 base respectively, with 9 bases between them. CDR3 bases: TGCAGTGCTAGGCGAGGGGGAACTAATGAAAAACTGTTTTTT. Its translation is CSARRGGTNEKLFF.

This chain uses TRBV6-5 with TRBJ2-7; the match to TRBD1 covers 8 bases. The CDR3 loop spans 14 amino acids. Germline loops: CDR1 MNHEY, CDR2 SVGAGI. With 6 bases clipped from V and 3 bases from J, the junction kept 7 bases outside the gene matches. The CDR3 here is CASRPDRALYEQYF. Here the CDR3 DNA reads TGTGCCAGCAGGCCGGACAGGGCCCTCTACGAGCAGTACTTC.

This clonotype was seen repeatedly, ten times or more. The V gene is TRBV7-8, the J gene TRBJ2-7, with TRBD2 matching over 10 bases. With 1 base clipped from V and 1 base from J, the junction kept 1 base outside the gene matches. Germline V gene data show CDR1 as SGHVS and CDR2 as FQNEAQ. CDR3 length: 15 amino acids. In nucleotides, the CDR3 is TGTGCCAGCAGCTTAGGGACTAGCGGATCCTACGAGCAGTACTTC. It specifies CASSLGTSGSYEQYF.

The chain employs TRBV19 and TRBJ1-1; D remains ambiguous. Germline V gene data show CDR1 as LNHDA and CDR2 as SQIVND (reference sequence). V shed 7 bases and J shed 1 base, with 10 bases lying between them. This CDR3 contains 13 residues. The CDR3 bases are TGTGCCAGTATGTTTCTAGGGAACACTGAAGCTTTCTTT. This translates into CASMFLGNTEAFF. The full variable domain, rest sourced from reference TRBV19 and TRBJ1-1, is DGGITQSPKYLFRKEGQNVTLSCEQNLNHDAMYWYRQDPGQGLRLIYYSQIVNDFQKGDIAEGYSVSREKKESFPLTVTSAQKNPTAFYLCASMFLGNTEAFFGQGTRLTVV.

As to this clonotype: A much more abundant neighbour one base away suggests this may be a read error. The chain links TRBV7-6 to TRBJ2-7, with 11 positions matching TRBD1. CDR1 and CDR2 (germline): SGHVS, FNYEAQ. The CDR3 is 15 residues long. The CDR3 DNA reads as TGTGCCAGCAGCCCGCGGACAGGGGGCTTGTACGATCAGTACTTC. Its protein product is CASSPRTGGLYDQYF.

The chain is built from TRBV5-1 and TRBJ1-4; 8 bases match TRBD1. The V segment lost 2 bases and the J segment 3 bases; nucleotides outside the gene matches: 3. The germline CDR1 and CDR2 sequences are SGHRS and YFSETQ. CDR3 size: 15 residues. The CDR3 DNA reads as TGCGCCAGCAGCTTATCAGGGGGCCCTAATGAAAAACTGTTTTTT. It specifies CASSLSGGPNEKLFF.

This chain joins TRBV28 and TRBJ2-7, with D uncertain. CDR3 length: 13 amino acids. With 7 bases removed from V and 0 bases from J, the gap between germline ends came to 10 bases. Germline lookup yields CDR1 MDHEN and CDR2 SYDVKM. The CDR3 is CASKAQPSYEQYF. The DNA of the CDR3 is TGTGCCAGCAAGGCGCAGCCCTCCTACGAGCAGTACTTC.

This clonotype was detected many times. This sequence joins TRBV7-8 and TRBJ2-5; D unclear. The V gene's germline CDR1 is SGHVS and CDR2 FQNEAQ. Trimming pared 3 bases from V and 5 bases from J, leaving 10 bases between. The length of the CDR3 is 13 residues. In DNA, the CDR3 is TGTGCCAGCAGCTTGGGTAGCATGGAGACCCAGTACTTC. This translates into CASSLGSMETQYF. Drawing the rest from reference TRBV7-8 and TRBJ2-5, the complete variable domain is GAGVSQSPRYKVAKRGQDVALRCDPISGHVSLFWYQQALGQGPEFLTYFQNEAQLDKSGLPSDRFFAERPEGSVSTLKIQRTQQEDSAVYLCASSLGSMETQYFGPGTRLLVL.

This clonotype occurred many times. J is TRBJ1-1 and V is TRBV12-3 or TRBV12-4; D unclear. Trimming pared 5 bases from V and 6 bases from J, leaving 13 bases between. This CDR3 spans 13 amino acids. The CDR3 nucleotides are TGTGCCAGCAGTAACAGTGGGAGACCTGAAGCTTTCTTT. This encodes CASSNSGRPEAFF.

This clonotype was seen just once. This chain links TRBV9 with TRBJ1-1; D gene ambiguous. CDR1 and CDR2 (germline): SGDLS, YYNGEE. V was cut by 0 bases and J by 1 base, with 7 bases left in between. The CDR3 is made up of 14 amino acids. The CDR3 is CASSVGPPNTEAFF. The CDR3 DNA reads TGTGCCAGCAGCGTAGGACCCCCGAACACTGAAGCTTTCTTT.